This section outlines one T cell receptor (beta chain) sequence together with its context. The repertoire was sequenced with immunoSEQ multiplex PCR; TCRdb's copy has only in-frame clones and lacks some. The sample holds approximately 40,000 clones, approximately 96% seen once. The CDR3 contains 12 residues. Germline-derived CDR1 and CDR2 are MNHEY and SMNVEV (reference sequence). The V segment lost 6 bases and the J segment 6 bases; nucleotides outside the gene matches: 2. The sample originates from a study of T cell changes during pregnancy in multiple sclerosis. The sample was peripheral blood, taken in the second trimester of pregnancy. This TCR was recovered from a female donor with multiple sclerosis, enrolled in a pregnancy study. V usage is TRBV27 and J usage is TRBJ2-1, with 7 bases that match TRBD1. In DNA form, the CDR3 reads TGTGCCAGCAGCACAGGGGTCAATGAGCAGTTCTTC. This gives the protein CASSTGVNEQFF.